Following are 4 T cell receptor beta chains from one sample sequenced in a study of cytomegalovirus exposure and HLA in healthy donors. Vbeta (60) and Jbeta (13) primers were used in the PCR. Data came from immunoSEQ multiplex PCR; TCRdb stores just in-frame clones and leaves some out. The sample has roughly 30,000 clones; about 86% are singletons. The sample consisted of PBMCs. The receptors were sampled from a boy between 5 and 17 years old in good health and CMV-seronegative.

This chain joins TRBV4-2 and TRBJ1-5, with D perhaps matching TRBD1 (6 bases). The CDR3 has 17 amino acids. V lost 3 bases and J lost 1, with 16 bases in between. The V gene's germline CDR1 is LGHNA and CDR2 YNFKEQ. CDR3 nucleotide sequence: TGTGCCAGCAGCCAGCAATCTTACAGGGAGAGCAATCAGCCCCAGCATTTT. Translation gives CASSQQSYRESNQPQHF.

About this clone: The same CDR3 arises from other DNA sequences in this sample as well. V gene TRBV7-2 combines with J gene TRBJ2-7; D not certain. CDR1 is SGHTA, CDR2 FQGNSA, per germline. V lost 5 bases and J lost 4, with 6 bases in between. CDR3 length equals 11 residues. CDR3 in DNA: TGTGCCAGCAGCCTCAGGTACGAGCAGTACTTC. Translating gives CASSLRYEQYF.

The rearrangement links TRBV6-1 to TRBJ1-3; no reliable D call. The CDR3 runs to 15 residues. In germline, CDR1 is MNHNS, CDR2 SASEGT. V was cut by 7 bases and J by 4 bases, with 17 bases left in between. The CDR3 loop reads CASNDTPSGGNTIYF. The CDR3 DNA reads TGTGCCAGCAACGACACCCCGAGTGGGGGAAACACCATATATTTT.

The chain links TRBV5-4 to TRBJ1-1; TRBD1 is a possible D gene (6 bases). Trimming took 4 bases from V and 3 from J, leaving 10 bases between them. The CDR3 totals 13 residues. CDR1 SGHNT and CDR2 YYREEE come from the germline V gene (reference sequence). Written as DNA, the CDR3 is TGTGCCAGCAGCCCCCGGACAGACACTGAAGCTTTCTTT. It yields the protein CASSPRTDTEAFF.